This entry is about one T cell receptor (beta chain). This sample is part of a study of blood T cell repertoires in COVID-19. Study-wide context: The United States, Italy and Spain supplied acute and convalescent COVID-19 samples.

The germline V gene encodes CDR1 LNHDA and CDR2 SQIVND (reference sequence). CDR3 size: 16 residues. The V end lost 8 bases, the J end lost 4 bases, and 21 bases lay between the germline ends. Only in-frame clones appear in the TCRdb table, and some are missing; sequencing was by immunoSEQ multiplex PCR. The sample contains some 80,000 clones, approximately 86% of which appear only once. The genes are TRBV19 and TRBJ1-3, with TRBD1 as a possible D gene (6 bases). The source is an older man with active or convalescent COVID-19. Sequenced material: peripheral blood. The CDR3 loop is CASRLFRGAPGNTIYF. The DNA of the CDR3 is TGTGCCAGTCGCCTCTTTCGGGGGGCGCCGGGAAACACCATATATTTT.